These 15 T cell receptor beta chains came from one sample sequenced in a study of blood T cell repertoires in COVID-19. The table came from immunoSEQ multiplex PCR; TCRdb's copy has only in-frame clones and leaves some out. The data show about 190,000 clones, about 88% seen once. The source material was peripheral blood. The source of these receptors is a man aged 25 to 45 with acute or convalescent COVID-19.

V is TRBV2 and J is TRBJ1-5; possibly TRBD1 for D (5 bases). The V gene lost 7 bases and the J gene lost 5 bases, with 9 bases spanning the gap. The CDR3 spans 12 residues. The V gene's germline CDR1 is SNHLY and CDR2 FYNNEI. The CDR3 is CASTREDQPQHF. For the CDR3, the DNA is TGTGCCAGCACCAGGGAGGATCAGCCCCAGCATTTT.

The chain links TRBV27 to TRBJ1-1; possible D gene TRBD1, 5 bases. The CDR3 has 13 residues. Germline CDR1 MNHEY, CDR2 SMNVEV (reference sequence). Trimming took 5 bases from V and 4 from J, leaving 11 bases between them. CDR3 sequence (DNA): TGTGCCAGCAGTGCTAGGGGTCCCACTGAAGCTTTCTTT. Translation: CASSARGPTEAFF.

V gene TRBV28 combines with J gene TRBJ1-6, with D possibly being TRBD1 (6 bases). Germline V gene lookup returns CDR1 MDHEN and CDR2 SYDVKM. Trimming pared 6 bases from V and 8 bases from J, leaving 14 bases between. The CDR3 sequence is 14 residues long. This CDR3 reads CASRKQTGHSPLHF. Written as DNA, the CDR3 is TGTGCCAGCAGAAAGCAGACAGGTCATTCACCCCTCCACTTT.

This rearrangement joins TRBV2 to TRBJ2-7, with D possibly being TRBD1 (5 bases). CDR3 length: 13 residues. The germline gives CDR1 SNHLY, CDR2 FYNNEI. V was shortened by 3 bases and J by 4 bases, with 10 bases between the two germline ends. The CDR3: CASSEDKIYEQYF. The CDR3 coding sequence is TGTGCCAGCAGTGAGGACAAGATTTACGAGCAGTACTTC.

This clone was observed a single time. As DNA, the CDR3 is TGCAGCGTAGAAAGGGTTGTCAGGGCACAAAATGAAGCTTTCTTT. It encodes CSVERVVRAQNEAFF. This chain uses TRBV29-1 with TRBJ1-1; a weak D match, TRBD1 (5 bases). Germline V CDR1 and CDR2: SQVTM, ANQGSEA. The CDR3 is made up of 15 amino acids. V lost 6 bases, J lost 7 bases, and 24 bases lay in between.

There are a few counts of this clone. This sequence joins TRBV20-1 and TRBJ2-7, with D tentatively TRBD1 (6 bases). The CDR3 totals 11 residues. The germline gives CDR1 DFQATT, CDR2 SNEGSKA (reference sequence). Trimming shortened V by 6 bases and J by 2 bases, and 8 bases separated the two germline ends. CDR3 sequence reads: CSAKGAYEQYF. CDR3 bases: TGCAGTGCCAAGGGGGCCTACGAGCAGTACTTC.

This clone was observed once. This chain connects TRBV11-2 to TRBJ2-3; no firm D call. With 3 bases removed from V and 2 bases from J, the gap between germline ends came to 9 bases. Germline assignment: CDR1 SGHAT and CDR2 FQNNGV. This CDR3 contains 14 residues. CDR3: CASSFNPSTDTQYF. In nucleotides, the CDR3 is TGTGCCAGCAGCTTTAATCCCTCCACAGATACGCAGTATTTT. The full variable domain, rest sourced from reference TRBV11-2 and TRBJ2-3, is EAGVAQSPRYKIIEKRQSVAFWCNPISGHATLYWYQQILGQGPKLLIQFQNNGVVDDSQLPKDRFSAERLKGVDSTLKIQPAKLEDSAVYLCASSFNPSTDTQYFGPGTRLTVL.

The V and J genes are TRBV4-1 and TRBJ2-5; D may be TRBD2 (6 bases). Germline CDR1 reads MGHRA; CDR2 reads YSYEKL. Trimming took 0 bases from V and 4 from J, leaving 12 bases between them. The CDR3 totals 15 residues. The CDR3 nucleotides read TGCGCCAGCAGCCAAGAGCCTAGGGGACTAGAGACCCAGTACTTC. This translates into CASSQEPRGLETQYF.

The chain recombines TRBV5-1 with TRBJ2-3, with 9 nucleotides matching TRBD2. The CDR3 length is 14 residues. Germline CDR1 SGHRS, CDR2 YFSETQ. Trimming cost V 5 bases and J 2 bases; bases outside gene matches: 3. The CDR3 sequence is CASRTSGDTDTQYF. CDR3 in DNA: TGCGCCAGCAGGACTAGCGGAGACACAGATACGCAGTATTTT.

The chain has TRBV10-3 and TRBJ2-5; 12 nucleotides line up with TRBD2. Trimming removed 5 bases from V and 7 bases from J; junction bases left unmatched: 5. The CDR3 covers 14 residues. Germline CDR1 reads ENHRY; CDR2 reads SYGVKD. The CDR3 DNA follows: TGTGCCATCAGTCTAGCGGGAGGGTCCGGGACCCAGTACTTC. Translation gives CAISLAGGSGTQYF.

This clone has only one observation. The J gene is TRBJ2-1, the V gene TRBV19; 9 nucleotides match TRBD2. The CDR3 runs to 17 residues. The V gene end was trimmed by 5 bases and the J gene end by 6 bases; junction bases not matched to a gene: 14. The germline CDR1 and CDR2 sequences are LNHDA and SQIVND (reference sequence). CDR3 nucleotides: TGTGCCAGTAGTGTCCTAGGAATAGCGGGAGCGGTCAATGAGCAGTTCTTC. It translates to CASSVLGIAGAVNEQFF. Looking up the rest from reference TRBV19 and TRBJ2-1 gives the full variable domain: DGGITQSPKYLFRKEGQNVTLSCEQNLNHDAMYWYRQDPGQGLRLIYYSQIVNDFQKGDIAEGYSVSREKKESFPLTVTSAQKNPTAFYLCASSVLGIAGAVNEQFFGPGTRLTVL.

The J gene is TRBJ2-1, the V gene TRBV9, with TRBD2 matching 12 bases. This CDR3 is 15 amino acids long. Trimming at V came to 4 bases and at J to 7 bases, leaving 6 bases not matched to a gene. Germline lookup yields CDR1 SGDLS and CDR2 YYNGEE. CDR3 residues: CASSLRTSGENEQFF. The CDR3 DNA is TGTGCCAGCAGCCTCAGGACTAGCGGGGAAAATGAGCAGTTCTTC. Together with reference TRBV9 and TRBJ2-1, the CDR3 gives the full variable domain: DSGVTQTPKHLITATGQRVTLRCSPRSGDLSVYWYQQSLDQGLQFLIQYYNGEERAKGNILERFSAQQFPDLHSELNLSSLELGDSALYFCASSLRTSGENEQFFGPGTRLTVL.

The chain is built from TRBV10-1 and TRBJ1-1; D possibly corresponds to TRBD1 (6 bases). This CDR3 has 14 residues. Trimming cost V 5 bases and J 4 bases, with 14 bases left between them. Germline-derived CDR1 and CDR2 are WNHNN and SYGVQD (reference sequence). The CDR3 DNA reads TGCGCCAGCAGTTCACAGGGTGCTGGCACTGAAGCTTTCTTT. Protein product: CASSSQGAGTEAFF.

This chain joins TRBV10-2 and TRBJ2-7; 8 nucleotides line up with TRBD1. Losses at the gene ends were 6 bases for V and 4 bases for J; bases not matched to a gene: 2. Germline CDR1 WSHSY, CDR2 SAAADI. This CDR3 is 12 amino acids long. DNA for the CDR3: TGCGCCAGCAGGACAGGGGCTTACGAGCAGTACTTC. Amino acids: CASRTGAYEQYF.

The chain employs TRBV15 and TRBJ1-6; D gene unclear. The CDR3 is 13 amino acids. Per the germline V gene, CDR1 is LNHNV and CDR2 is YYDKDF (reference sequence). V lost 2 bases and J 9 bases, leaving 8 bases between the germline ends. Written as DNA, the CDR3 is TGTGCCACCAGCAGAACCGCCGGTTCACCCCTCCACTTT. It yields the protein CATSRTAGSPLHF.